A selection of T cell receptor beta chains follows, all from one sample in a study of blood T cells in healthy people across ages. In TCRdb, the 5' RACE reads were re-called with MiXCR into one record per CDR3 protein. The data contain fewer than 950,000 distinct CDR3 sequences, roughly 50% of them singletons. The sample was blood. The receptor source for this set is an elderly man in good health. CDR3s include the opening cysteine and the closing phenylalanine or tryptophan. The D gene is left open where the match is weak. The size entry is marked missing in some rows and otherwise reads once, few, many or a size class.

>.|TRBV11-3|TRBJ2-5|13|.
TGTGCCAGCAGCTTATCCAGGATGGAGACCCAGTACTTC
CASSLSRMETQYF
>TRBD2|TRBV20-1|TRBJ2-1|14|.
TGCAGTGCCGAACAGGCTAGCGGGAGCGATGAGCAGTTCTTC
CSAEQASGSDEQFF
>.|TRBV20-1|TRBJ2-7|16|.
TGCAGTGCTAGAGAAAAGCCCCCCAGGGCTTCCTACGAGCAGTACTTC
CSAREKPPRASYEQYF
>TRBD2|TRBV5-6|TRBJ2-7|16|.
TGTGCCAGCAGCGCGGGGGTAGCGGGAGTGTCCTACGAGCAGTACTTC
CASSAGVAGVSYEQYF
>TRBD1|TRBV7-3|TRBJ1-1|15|.
TGTGCCAGCCGACTAGCGGGACAGACGAACACTGAAGCTTTCTTT
CASRLAGQTNTEAFF
>.|TRBV29-1|TRBJ2-5|11|.
TGCAGCGTTGTTACCCAAGAGACCCAGTACTTC
CSVVTQETQYF
>TRBD1|TRBV10-3|TRBJ2-5|14|.
TGTGCCATCAGTAAGGGACAGAACCAAGAGACCCAGTACTTC
CAISKGQNQETQYF
>TRBD1|TRBV27|TRBJ2-3|14|many
TGTGCCAGCAGTTTATCGGGACAGGGAGGATCGCAGTATTTT
CASSLSGQGGSQYF
>.|TRBV29-1|TRBJ2-5|13|.
TGCAGCGTTGGCCGGTTCTCCTACAGTGAGCAGTACTTC
CSVGRFSYSEQYF
>TRBD1|TRBV27|TRBJ1-6|16|.
TGTGCCAGCAGGAGCCTTAACAGGGGTAGAAATTCACCCCTCCACTTT
CASRSLNRGRNSPLHF
>.|TRBV10-3|TRBJ2-3|11|.
TGTGCCATCAGTGTCGACAGTTCGGAGTATTTT
CAISVDSSEYF
>TRBD2|TRBV27|TRBJ2-1|13|.
TGTGCCAGCAGGGCCACTAGCGAGGAGGAGCAGTTCTTC
CASRATSEEEQFF
>TRBD2|TRBV3-1|TRBJ2-7|16|.
TGTGCCAGCAGCGTTAGGACTAGCGGATCGACCTACGAGCAGTACTTC
CASSVRTSGSTYEQYF
>.|TRBV2|TRBJ1-1|12|.
TGTGCCAGCAGTGTCAGGGCCACTGAAGCTTTCTTT
CASSVRATEAFF
>TRBD1|TRBV5-1|TRBJ2-5|12|.
TGCGCCAGCCAGGGGGCATTGGAGACCCAGTACTTC
CASQGALETQYF
>.|TRBV20-1|TRBJ1-4|14|few
TGCAGTGCCACAAAAAAGGGGGAAAATGAAAAACTGTTTTTT
CSATKKGENEKLFF
>.|TRBV6-2/TRBV6-3|TRBJ1-2|14|.
TGTGCCAGCAGGGGATCGGGACGGTACTATGGCTACACCTTC
CASRGSGRYYGYTF
>.|TRBV4-1|TRBJ2-5|14|few
TGCGCCAGCAGCCAAGTACGAGGGGCGGAGACCCAGTACTTC
CASSQVRGAETQYF
>.|TRBV5-1|TRBJ1-1|14|.
TGCGCCAGCAGCTTGGCCTCCCCCAGGGCCGAAGCTTTCTTT
CASSLASPRAEAFF
>.|TRBV5-1|TRBJ1-2|15|.
TGCGCCAGCAGCTTGGTCGGAGGGGAGAGCTATGGCTACACCTTC
CASSLVGGESYGYTF
>TRBD1|TRBV2|TRBJ2-5|14|.
TGTGCCAGCAGGGATGACAGGGGAGCAGAGACCCAGTACTTC
CASRDDRGAETQYF
>.|TRBV12-3/TRBV12-4|TRBJ2-3|14|.
TGTGCCGGCAGTTTAGGCAGGGGCACAGATACGCAGTATTTT
CAGSLGRGTDTQYF
>TRBD1|TRBV7-2|TRBJ2-1|17|.
TGTGCCAGCAGCTTAGTCACGACAGGGCGCTCCTACAATGAGCAGTTCTTC
CASSLVTTGRSYNEQFF